Shown below are 31 T cell receptor beta chains from a single sample sequenced in a study of control samples from healthy donors and cancer patients. Sequenced by immunoSEQ multiplex PCR; TCRdb stores in-frame clones only, minus some. The sample has almost 40,000 clones, about 83% seen once. Source material: PBMCs. The receptors shown here come from a woman aged 55-69 years with lung cancer.

This sequence joins TRBV29-1 and TRBJ2-2, with D possibly TRBD2 on 6 matching bases. The CDR3 is 12 amino acids. Germline V gene sequence: CDR1 SQVTM, CDR2 ANQGSEA. Trimming took off 7 bases at V and 5 bases at J, with 11 bases between the two ends. CDR3 in DNA: TGCAGCGCTAGCGCTAGAACCGGGGAGCTGTTTTTT. Residues: CSASARTGELFF.

The V gene is TRBV10-3, the J gene TRBJ2-2; D not resolved. With 4 bases removed from V and 4 bases from J, the gap between germline ends came to 1 base. The CDR3 has 11 amino acids. CDR1 is ENHRY and CDR2 is SYGVKD in the germline V gene. The CDR3 region is CAISGTGELFF. The CDR3 DNA sequence: TGTGCCATCAGTGGCACCGGGGAGCTGTTTTTT.

This chain uses TRBV12-3 or TRBV12-4 with TRBJ2-5; no clear D. V gave up 5 bases and J gave up 2 bases, with 9 bases separating them. This CDR3 region has 13 residues. CDR3 sequence: CASSRTFQETQYF. In DNA, the CDR3 is TGTGCCAGCAGTCGGACGTTTCAAGAGACCCAGTACTTC.

J is TRBJ1-4 and V is TRBV7-9; D remains unclear. CDR1 and CDR2 from the germline V gene are SEHNR and FQNEAQ (reference sequence). The V gene lost 6 bases and the J gene lost 4 bases, with 9 bases spanning the gap. There are 13 residues in the CDR3. CDR3 nucleotide sequence: TGTGCCAGCAGTCGTCACGTTAATGAAAAACTGTTTTTT. Its translation is CASSRHVNEKLFF.

The V gene is TRBV6-6, the J gene TRBJ2-5, with 7 bases fitting TRBD1. CDR1 MNHNY and CDR2 SVGAGI come from the germline V gene (reference sequence). The V and J ends lost 6 bases and 2 bases, in that order; junction bases with no gene match: 6. The CDR3 sequence is 14 residues long. CDR3 DNA: TGTGCCAGCAGCCTAATGGGACAGCAAGAGACCCAGTACTTC. This encodes CASSLMGQQETQYF.

This chain links TRBV14 with TRBJ2-7, with D maybe TRBD1 (5 bases). Trimming pared 1 base from V and 2 bases from J, leaving 9 bases between. Germline V gene sequence: CDR1 SGHDN, CDR2 FVKESK. CDR3 length: 14 residues. Written as DNA, the CDR3 is TGTGCCAGCAGCCAAGGTACAGGAACCTACGAGCAGTACTTC. Residues: CASSQGTGTYEQYF. Full variable domain (outside the CDR3, taken from reference TRBV14 and TRBJ2-7): EAGVTQFPSHSVIEKGQTVTLRCDPISGHDNLYWYRRVMGKEIKFLLHFVKESKQDESGMPNNRFLAERTGGTYSTLKVQPAELEDSGVYFCASSQGTGTYEQYFGPGTRLTVT.

This chain joins TRBV19 and TRBJ1-6; D call uncertain. The CDR3 covers 13 residues. Trimming shortened V by 4 bases and J by 10 bases, and 11 bases separated the two germline ends. Germline-derived CDR1 and CDR2 are LNHDA and SQIVND (reference sequence). This CDR3 reads CASSTQHGSPLHF. Written as DNA, the CDR3 is TGTGCCAGTAGTACTCAACACGGCTCACCCCTCCACTTT.

The CDR3 reads CATSTARDATNEKLFF. The CDR3 bases are TGTGCCACCAGCACAGCGAGAGATGCAACTAATGAAAAACTGTTTTTT. The J gene is TRBJ1-4, the V gene TRBV15, with D uncertain. Trimming pared 4 bases from V and 0 bases from J, leaving 12 bases between. The CDR3 is 16 amino acids. Germline V gene lookup returns CDR1 LNHNV and CDR2 YYDKDF (reference sequence).

V and J are TRBV2 and TRBJ2-1, with D possibly TRBD1 on 6 matching bases. Between the trimmed V and J ends, which lost 4 bases and 6 bases, there was a span of 13 bases. CDR3 length equals 14 residues. The germline V gene encodes CDR1 SNHLY and CDR2 FYNNEI. The CDR3 region is CASSAGQGGNEQFF. CDR3 sequence (DNA): TGTGCCAGCAGTGCGGGACAAGGGGGCAATGAGCAGTTCTTC.

The chain combines TRBV7-6 with TRBJ1-3; TRBD1 agrees at 9 bases. The germline gives CDR1 SGHVS, CDR2 FNYEAQ. Unmatched junction bases numbered 15, after V lost 5 bases and J lost 4 bases. The CDR3 contains 18 residues. The CDR3 sequence is CASSPDGTGWRSGNTIYF. The CDR3 DNA is TGTGCCAGCAGCCCCGACGGGACAGGGTGGCGTTCAGGAAACACCATATATTTT.

This clone came up once. V and J are TRBV30 and TRBJ2-7; 7 nucleotides align to TRBD2. In germline, CDR1 is GTSNPN, CDR2 SVGIG (reference sequence). The J segment lost 2 bases and the V segment lost 5 bases, leaving 6 bases of the junction unmatched. This CDR3 has 13 residues. The CDR3 sequence: CAWRSAGTYEQYF. CDR3 nucleotides: TGTGCCTGGCGATCAGCGGGGACCTACGAGCAGTACTTC.

The gene calls are TRBV7-9 and TRBJ2-5; D not certain. This CDR3 has 11 residues. Germline CDR1 reads SEHNR; CDR2 reads FQNEAQ (reference sequence). Trimming shortened V by 9 bases and J by 0 bases, and 5 bases separated the two germline ends. CDR3 residues: CASQYQETQYF. CDR3 DNA sequence: TGTGCCAGTCAGTACCAAGAGACCCAGTACTTC.

The CDR3 region has the DNA TGTGCCAGCCTTGGCTCTGGAAACACCATATATTTT. It translates to CASLGSGNTIYF. The V and J genes are TRBV2 and TRBJ1-3; D gene unclear. CDR3 length equals 12 residues. V gave up 8 bases and J gave up 0 bases, with 5 bases separating them. Germline CDR1 is SNHLY and CDR2 is FYNNEI.

The chain links TRBV7-3 to TRBJ2-3, with D possibly being TRBD2 (6 bases). Trimming pared 2 bases from V and 0 bases from J, leaving 12 bases between. CDR3 length: 16 residues. CDR1 SGHTA and CDR2 FQGTGA come from the germline V gene. In DNA form, the CDR3 reads TGTGCCAGCAGCTTACTTGTTGCGGGGAGCACAGATACGCAGTATTTT. Translating gives CASSLLVAGSTDTQYF.

This chain connects TRBV7-6 to TRBJ1-2, with a tentative D call TRBD1 (5 bases). Trimming took off 0 bases at V and 6 bases at J, with 14 bases between the two ends. Per the germline V gene, CDR1 is SGHVS and CDR2 is FNYEAQ. The CDR3 runs to 15 residues. CDR3 protein: CASSLAQAGRDGYTF. CDR3 DNA: TGTGCCAGCAGCTTAGCGCAGGCAGGGAGGGATGGCTACACCTTC.

This clone occurred once. The chain recombines TRBV11-3 with TRBJ1-1; D not certain. The V and J ends lost 5 bases and 1 base respectively, with 11 bases between them. Germline V gene lookup returns CDR1 SGHNT and CDR2 YENEEA. The CDR3 sequence is 14 residues long. CDR3 region: CASSPDGPNTEAFF. CDR3 nucleotides: TGTGCCAGCAGCCCGGACGGACCGAACACTGAAGCTTTCTTT.

The chain joins TRBV19 to TRBJ1-3; D call uncertain. CDR1 is LNHDA, CDR2 SQIVND, per germline (reference sequence). This CDR3 is 13 amino acids long. V gave up 8 bases and J gave up 0 bases, with 8 bases separating them. The CDR3 DNA is TGTGCCAGTTGTGAGGCCTCTGGAAACACCATATATTTT. Amino acids: CASCEASGNTIYF.

This clone appeared a few times. Here the CDR3 reads CASSEDRRGVPAKNIQYF. The CDR3 DNA reads TGTGCCAGCAGTGAAGACCGCAGGGGAGTACCTGCCAAAAACATTCAGTACTTC. This rearrangement joins TRBV6-1 to TRBJ2-4; maybe TRBD1 (6 bases). Germline-derived CDR1 and CDR2 are MNHNS and SASEGT. Trimming pared 1 base from V and 1 base from J, leaving 17 bases between. The CDR3 totals 18 residues.

The chain carries TRBV24-1 and TRBJ1-5; 7 bases match TRBD1. This CDR3 is built from 13 residues. The ends lost 12 bases at V and 0 bases at J; junction bases unmatched: 4. Germline CDR1 reads KGHDR; CDR2 reads SFDVKD. This CDR3 is CAVQGSSNQPQHF. In DNA, the CDR3 is TGTGCCGTACAGGGGTCTAGCAATCAGCCCCAGCATTTT.

The chain employs TRBV6-5 and TRBJ2-1, with 8 bases fitting TRBD2. The CDR3 extends over 15 amino acids. V shed 6 bases, J shed 5 bases, and the junction held 9 bases outside the gene matches. Germline V gene data show CDR1 as MNHEY and CDR2 as SVGAGI. The CDR3 region is CASRLASGPHNEQFF. The CDR3, as DNA: TGTGCCAGCAGACTTGCTAGCGGGCCCCACAATGAGCAGTTCTTC.

The rearrangement joins TRBV19 to TRBJ1-1; TRBD1 agrees at 9 bases. This CDR3 contains 13 residues. The germline CDR1 and CDR2 sequences are LNHDA and SQIVND (reference sequence). V was clipped by 3 bases and J by 6 bases; unmatched bases: 2. The CDR3 reads CASSMTGGAEAFF. DNA of the CDR3: TGTGCCAGTAGTATGACAGGGGGGGCTGAAGCTTTCTTT.

V usage is TRBV5-1 and J usage is TRBJ2-4; the D is unclear. The germline gives CDR1 SGHRS, CDR2 YFSETQ. This CDR3 comprises 13 residues. The germline V and J ends were trimmed by 2 bases and 9 bases, with 12 bases remaining between them. CDR3: CASSFRQRSIQYF. In DNA, the CDR3 is TGCGCCAGCAGCTTCCGGCAGCGAAGCATTCAGTACTTC.

The chain links TRBV9 to TRBJ1-1; D is uncertain. CDR3 size: 13 residues. V lost 2 bases to trimming and J lost 3 bases, with 8 bases between them. Germline-derived CDR1 and CDR2 are SGDLS and YYNGEE. This CDR3 reads CASSVRSYTEAFF. The CDR3 DNA reads TGTGCCAGCAGCGTCCGGAGTTACACTGAAGCTTTCTTT.

V is TRBV11-1 and J is TRBJ2-1, with TRBD1 matching over 8 bases. J gave up 5 bases and V 7 bases, and 4 bases lay outside the gene matches. This CDR3 contains 13 residues. CDR1 SGHAT and CDR2 FQDESV come from the germline V gene (reference sequence). Written as DNA, the CDR3 is TGTGCCAGCACCGCGGACAGGGACAATGAGCAGTTCTTC. This encodes CASTADRDNEQFF.

This sequence joins TRBV5-1 and TRBJ2-1, with D maybe TRBD2 (7 bases). Per germline, CDR1 SGHRS and CDR2 YFSETQ. V was shortened by 0 bases and J by 3 bases, with 13 bases between the two germline ends. The CDR3 loop spans 16 amino acids. The CDR3 protein is CASSLVGGAYYNEQFF. CDR3 coding DNA: TGCGCCAGCAGCTTGGTTGGGGGGGCCTACTACAATGAGCAGTTCTTC.

The V and J genes are TRBV19 and TRBJ1-5, with D possibly being TRBD1 (5 bases). Germline V gene lookup returns CDR1 LNHDA and CDR2 SQIVND (reference sequence). Between the trimmed V and J ends, which lost 1 base and 7 bases, there was a span of 14 bases. The CDR3 spans 15 residues. The CDR3 DNA reads as TGTGCCAGTAGTATAGTAGGGGAGCCGAGCCAGCCCCAGCATTTT. Its translation: CASSIVGEPSQPQHF.

This chain joins TRBV9 and TRBJ2-2; 7 bases map to TRBD1. Germline V gene data show CDR1 as SGDLS and CDR2 as YYNGEE. The ends lost 2 bases at V and 3 bases at J; junction bases unmatched: 4. The CDR3 contains 15 residues. The CDR3 sequence is CASSVWGQYTGELFF. Written as DNA, the CDR3 is TGTGCCAGCAGCGTGTGGGGACAGTACACCGGGGAGCTGTTTTTT.

The chain recombines TRBV5-1 with TRBJ2-6, with unresolved D. Germline V lookup: CDR1 SGHRS, CDR2 YFSETQ. V was shortened by 2 bases and J by 6 bases, with 12 bases between the two germline ends. The CDR3 consists of 15 residues. For the CDR3, the DNA is TGCGCCAGCAGCTTAAGGCCTGCCGAGGCCAACGTCCTGACTTTC. This encodes CASSLRPAEANVLTF.

The chain links TRBV27 to TRBJ1-5; D is ambiguous. In germline, CDR1 is MNHEY, CDR2 SMNVEV (reference sequence). V was shortened by 2 bases and J by 8 bases, with 16 bases between the two germline ends. The CDR3 has 15 amino acids. The CDR3 protein is CASSLGGGYIKPQHF. CDR3 coding DNA: TGTGCCAGCAGTTTAGGAGGAGGATACATCAAGCCCCAGCATTTT.

This clone is a singleton in its sample. The chain carries TRBV19 and TRBJ2-2; D unresolved. With 4 bases removed from V and 7 bases from J, the gap between germline ends came to 4 bases. Germline-derived CDR1 and CDR2 are LNHDA and SQIVND (reference sequence). The CDR3 contains 11 residues. CDR3 coding DNA: TGTGCCAGTAGTAAAAGCGGGGAGCTGTTTTTT. Its protein is CASSKSGELFF.

The J gene is TRBJ2-4, the V gene TRBV24-1; a weak D match, TRBD1 (7 bases). The germline CDR1 and CDR2 sequences are KGHDR and SFDVKD. Trimming stripped 9 bases from V and 13 bases from J, with 21 bases between. The CDR3 is made up of 13 amino acids. The CDR3 region is CATEDREAGGQYF. For the CDR3, the DNA is TGTGCCACCGAAGACAGGGAGGCTGGGGGGCAGTACTTC.